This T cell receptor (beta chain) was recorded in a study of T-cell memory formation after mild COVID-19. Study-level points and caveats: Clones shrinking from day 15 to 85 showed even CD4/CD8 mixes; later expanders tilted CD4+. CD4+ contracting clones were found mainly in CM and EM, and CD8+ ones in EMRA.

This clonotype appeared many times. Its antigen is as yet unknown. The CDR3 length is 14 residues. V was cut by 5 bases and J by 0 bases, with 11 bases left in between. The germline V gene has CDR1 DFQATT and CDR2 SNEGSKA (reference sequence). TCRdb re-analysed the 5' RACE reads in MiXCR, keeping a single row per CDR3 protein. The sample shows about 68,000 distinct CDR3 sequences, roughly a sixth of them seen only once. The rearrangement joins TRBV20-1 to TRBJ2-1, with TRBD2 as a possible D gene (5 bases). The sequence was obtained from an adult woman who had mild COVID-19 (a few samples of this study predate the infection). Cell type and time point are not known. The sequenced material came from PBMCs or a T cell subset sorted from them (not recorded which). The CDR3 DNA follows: TGCAGTGCTCCTAGCTCTTCCTCCTACAATGAGCAGTTCTTC. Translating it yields CSAPSSSSYNEQFF.